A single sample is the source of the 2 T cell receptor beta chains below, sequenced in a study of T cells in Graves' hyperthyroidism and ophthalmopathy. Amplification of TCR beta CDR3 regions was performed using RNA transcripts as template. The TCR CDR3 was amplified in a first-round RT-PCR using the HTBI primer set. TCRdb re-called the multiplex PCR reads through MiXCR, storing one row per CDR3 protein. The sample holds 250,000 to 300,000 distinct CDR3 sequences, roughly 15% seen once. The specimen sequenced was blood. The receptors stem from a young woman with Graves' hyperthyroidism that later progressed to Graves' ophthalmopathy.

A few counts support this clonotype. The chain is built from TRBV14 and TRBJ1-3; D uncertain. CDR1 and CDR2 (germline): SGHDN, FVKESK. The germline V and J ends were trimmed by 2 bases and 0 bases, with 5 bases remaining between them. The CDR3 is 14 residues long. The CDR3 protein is CASSQIHSGNTIYF. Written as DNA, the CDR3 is TGTGCCAGCAGCCAAATCCACTCTGGAAACACCATATATTTT.

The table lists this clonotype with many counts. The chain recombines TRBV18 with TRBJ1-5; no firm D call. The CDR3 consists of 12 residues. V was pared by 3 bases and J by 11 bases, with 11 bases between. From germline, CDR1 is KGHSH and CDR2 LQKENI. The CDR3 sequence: CASSPDGTSQHF. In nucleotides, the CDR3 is TGTGCCAGCTCACCGGATGGTACTTCCCAGCATTTT.